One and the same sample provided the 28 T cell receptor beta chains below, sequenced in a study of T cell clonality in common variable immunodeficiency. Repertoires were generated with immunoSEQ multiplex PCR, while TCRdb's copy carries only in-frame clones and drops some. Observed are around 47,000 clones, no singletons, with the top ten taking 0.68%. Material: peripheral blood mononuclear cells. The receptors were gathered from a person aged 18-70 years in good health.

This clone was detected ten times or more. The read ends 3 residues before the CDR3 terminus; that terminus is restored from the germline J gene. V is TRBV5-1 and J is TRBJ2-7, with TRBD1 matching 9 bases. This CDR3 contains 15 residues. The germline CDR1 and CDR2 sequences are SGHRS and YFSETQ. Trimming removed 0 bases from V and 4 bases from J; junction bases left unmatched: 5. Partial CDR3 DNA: TGCGCCAGCAGCTTGGAAGGGACAGGGATATACGAG. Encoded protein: CASSLEGTGIYE. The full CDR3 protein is CASSLEGTGIYEQYF.

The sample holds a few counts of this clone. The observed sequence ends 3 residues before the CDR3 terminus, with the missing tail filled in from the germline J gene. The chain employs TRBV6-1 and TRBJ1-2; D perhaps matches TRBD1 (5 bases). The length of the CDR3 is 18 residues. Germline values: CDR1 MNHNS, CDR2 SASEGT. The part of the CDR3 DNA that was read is TGTGCCAGCAGTGAAAATTTGTACGGGACTAGCGGGCACAATGAC. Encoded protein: CASSENLYGTSGHND. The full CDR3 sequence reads CASSENLYGTSGHNDYTF.

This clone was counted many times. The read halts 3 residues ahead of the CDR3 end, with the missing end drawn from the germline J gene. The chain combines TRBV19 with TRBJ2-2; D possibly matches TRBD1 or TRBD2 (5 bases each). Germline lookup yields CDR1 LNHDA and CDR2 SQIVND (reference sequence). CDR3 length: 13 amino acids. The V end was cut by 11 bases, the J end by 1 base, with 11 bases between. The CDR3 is CAGMRGNTGELFF. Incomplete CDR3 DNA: TGTGCCGGTATGAGGGGGAACACCGGGGAG. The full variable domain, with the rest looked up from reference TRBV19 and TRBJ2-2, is DGGITQSPKYLFRKEGQNVTLSCEQNLNHDAMYWYRQDPGQGLRLIYYSQIVNDFQKGDIAEGYSVSREKKESFPLTVTSAQKNPTAFYLCAGMRGNTGELFFGEGSRLTVL.

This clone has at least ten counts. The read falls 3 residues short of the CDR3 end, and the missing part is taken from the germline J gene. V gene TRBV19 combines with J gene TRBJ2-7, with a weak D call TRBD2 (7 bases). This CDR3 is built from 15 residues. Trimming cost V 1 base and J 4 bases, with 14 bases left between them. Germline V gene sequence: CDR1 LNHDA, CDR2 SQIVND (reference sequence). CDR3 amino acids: CASSIGGGAGYEQYF. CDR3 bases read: TGTGCCAGTAGTATAGGGGGGGGCGCAGGTTACGAG.

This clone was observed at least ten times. The covered CDR3 bases are TGTGCCAGCAGCTTTGATAGTCTGAACACTGAA. Amino acid sequence: CASSFDSLNTE. The full CDR3 is CASSFDSLNTEAFF. The chain couples TRBV7-3 to TRBJ1-1, with D unclear. The sequence runs out 3 residues before the end of the CDR3; the remainder is reconstructed from the germline J gene. V was pared by 3 bases and J by 0 bases, with 8 bases between. The CDR3 has 14 residues. Germline CDR1 is SGHTA and CDR2 is FQGTGA.

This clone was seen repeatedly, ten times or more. Incomplete CDR3 DNA: TGTGCCAGCAGCGCTGACAGGGTCTCCTACAATGAG. Translating gives CASSADRVSYNE. The CDR3 in its entirety is CASSADRVSYNEQFF. This rearrangement joins TRBV7-2 to TRBJ2-1; TRBD1 agrees at 7 bases. The read ends 3 residues shy of where the CDR3 ends; the end is completed using the germline J gene. The CDR3 length is 15 residues. Trimming at V came to 5 bases and at J to 0 bases, leaving 4 bases not matched to a gene. CDR1 is SGHTA, CDR2 FQGNSA, per germline.

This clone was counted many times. The covered CDR3 bases are TGCAGTGCTCATAGCGGGAGGGTCACAGATACG. Its protein is CSAHSGRVTDT. The CDR3 reads in full as CSAHSGRVTDTQYF. The J gene is TRBJ2-3, the V gene TRBV20-1; 11 bases agree with TRBD2. The CDR3 end is not reached by the read, which stops 3 residues before it; the germline J gene fills it in. Trimming removed 5 bases from V and 2 bases from J; junction bases left unmatched: 3. Germline V gives CDR1 DFQATT, CDR2 SNEGSKA (reference sequence). The CDR3 covers 14 residues.

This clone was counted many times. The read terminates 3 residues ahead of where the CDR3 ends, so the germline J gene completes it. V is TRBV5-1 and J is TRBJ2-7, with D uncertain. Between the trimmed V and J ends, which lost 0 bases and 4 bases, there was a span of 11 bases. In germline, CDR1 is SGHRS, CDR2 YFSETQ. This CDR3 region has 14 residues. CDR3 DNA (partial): TGCGCCAGCAGCTTGGATCCGGGTACGTACGAG. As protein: CASSLDPGTYE. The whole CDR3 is CASSLDPGTYEQYF.

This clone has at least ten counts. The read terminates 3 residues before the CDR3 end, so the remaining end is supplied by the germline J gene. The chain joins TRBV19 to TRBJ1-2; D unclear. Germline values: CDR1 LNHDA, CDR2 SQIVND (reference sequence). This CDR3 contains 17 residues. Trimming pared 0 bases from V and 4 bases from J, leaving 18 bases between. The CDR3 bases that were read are TGTGCCAGTAGTATAGATCTCAGGAGGTTATTCGCCTATGGC. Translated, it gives CASSIDLRRLFAYG. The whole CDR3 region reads CASSIDLRRLFAYGYTF.

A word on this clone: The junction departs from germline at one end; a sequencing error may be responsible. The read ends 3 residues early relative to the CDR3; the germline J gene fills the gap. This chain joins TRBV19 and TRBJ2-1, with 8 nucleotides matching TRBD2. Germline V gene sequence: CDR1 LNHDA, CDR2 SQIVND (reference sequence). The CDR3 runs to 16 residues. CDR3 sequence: CAGSPEEAGAGDEQFF. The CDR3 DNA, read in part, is TGTGCCGGTAGCCCTGAAGAAGCGGGAGCGGGCGATGAG.

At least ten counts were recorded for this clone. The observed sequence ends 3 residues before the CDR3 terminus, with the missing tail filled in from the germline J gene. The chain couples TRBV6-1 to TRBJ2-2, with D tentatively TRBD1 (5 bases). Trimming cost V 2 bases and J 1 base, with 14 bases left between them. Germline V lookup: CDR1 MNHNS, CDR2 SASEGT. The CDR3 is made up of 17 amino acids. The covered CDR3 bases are TGTGCCAGCAGTGAAATTCTGGGGCTTCGGAACACCGGGGAG. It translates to CASSEILGLRNTGE. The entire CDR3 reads CASSEILGLRNTGELFF.

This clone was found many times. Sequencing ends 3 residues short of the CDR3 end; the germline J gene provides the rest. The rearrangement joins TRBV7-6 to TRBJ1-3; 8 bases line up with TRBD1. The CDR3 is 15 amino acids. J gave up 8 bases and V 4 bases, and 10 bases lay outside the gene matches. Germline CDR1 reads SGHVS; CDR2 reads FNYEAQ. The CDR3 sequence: CASSSLDRAADTIYF. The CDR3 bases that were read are TGTGCCAGCAGCTCCCTGGACAGGGCGGCCGACACC.

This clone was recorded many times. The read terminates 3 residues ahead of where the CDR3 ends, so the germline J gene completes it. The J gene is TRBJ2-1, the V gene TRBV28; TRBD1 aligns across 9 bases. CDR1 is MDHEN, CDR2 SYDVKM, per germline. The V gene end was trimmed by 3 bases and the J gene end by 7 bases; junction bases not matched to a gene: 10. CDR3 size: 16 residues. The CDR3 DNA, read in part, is TGTGCCAGCAGTTTCTCAGGGACAGGGAAAGGGAATGAG. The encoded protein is CASSFSGTGKGNE. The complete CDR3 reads CASSFSGTGKGNEQFF.

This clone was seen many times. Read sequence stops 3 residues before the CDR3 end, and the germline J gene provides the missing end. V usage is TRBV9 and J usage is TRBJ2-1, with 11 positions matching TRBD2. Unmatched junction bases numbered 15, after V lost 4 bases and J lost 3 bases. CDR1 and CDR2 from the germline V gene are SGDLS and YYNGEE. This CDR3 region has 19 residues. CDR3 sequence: CASSPRGSGGEKHYNEQFF. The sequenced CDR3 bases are TGTGCCAGCAGCCCCCGGGGTAGCGGGGGGGAAAAACACTACAATGAG.

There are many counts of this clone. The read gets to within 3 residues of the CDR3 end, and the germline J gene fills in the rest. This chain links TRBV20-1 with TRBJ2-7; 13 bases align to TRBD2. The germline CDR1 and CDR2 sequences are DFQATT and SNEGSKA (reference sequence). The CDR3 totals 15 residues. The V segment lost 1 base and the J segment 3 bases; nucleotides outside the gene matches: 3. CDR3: CSARGTSGSLYEQYF. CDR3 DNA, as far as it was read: TGCAGTGCTAGAGGGACTAGCGGGAGTCTCTACGAG.

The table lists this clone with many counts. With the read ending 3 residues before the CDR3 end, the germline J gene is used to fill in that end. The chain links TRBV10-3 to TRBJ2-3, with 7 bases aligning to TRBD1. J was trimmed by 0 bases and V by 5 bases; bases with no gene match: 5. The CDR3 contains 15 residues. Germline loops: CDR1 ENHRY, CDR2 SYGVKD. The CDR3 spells CAISNDRESTDTQYF. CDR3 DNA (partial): TGTGCCATCAGTAACGACAGGGAAAGCACAGATACG.

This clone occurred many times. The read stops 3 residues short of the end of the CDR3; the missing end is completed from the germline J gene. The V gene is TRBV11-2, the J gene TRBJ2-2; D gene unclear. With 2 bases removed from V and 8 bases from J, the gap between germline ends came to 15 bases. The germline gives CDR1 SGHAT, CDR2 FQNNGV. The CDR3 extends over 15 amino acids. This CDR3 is CASSLSLGLRGELFF. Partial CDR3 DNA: TGTGCCAGCAGCTTATCATTGGGCCTTAGAGGGGAG.

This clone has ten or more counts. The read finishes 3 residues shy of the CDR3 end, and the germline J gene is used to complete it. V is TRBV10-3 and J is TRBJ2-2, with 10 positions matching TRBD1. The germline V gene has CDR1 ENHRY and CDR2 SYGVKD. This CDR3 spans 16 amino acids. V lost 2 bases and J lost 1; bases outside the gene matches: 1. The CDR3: CAISERTGGNTGELFF. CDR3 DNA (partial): TGTGCCATCAGTGAGCGGACAGGGGGGAACACCGGGGAG.

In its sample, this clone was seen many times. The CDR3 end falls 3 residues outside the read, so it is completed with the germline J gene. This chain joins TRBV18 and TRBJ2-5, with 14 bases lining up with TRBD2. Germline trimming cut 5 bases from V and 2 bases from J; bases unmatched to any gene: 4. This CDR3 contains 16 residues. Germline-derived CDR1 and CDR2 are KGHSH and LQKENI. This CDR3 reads CASSGRTSGGQETQYF. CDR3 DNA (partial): TGTGCCAGCTCAGGCCGGACTAGCGGGGGGCAAGAGACC.

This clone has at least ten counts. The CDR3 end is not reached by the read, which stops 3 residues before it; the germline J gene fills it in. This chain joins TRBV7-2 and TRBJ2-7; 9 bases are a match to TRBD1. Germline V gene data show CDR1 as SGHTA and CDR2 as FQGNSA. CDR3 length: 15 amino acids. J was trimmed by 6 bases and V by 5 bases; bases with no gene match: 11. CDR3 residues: CASSDGGQGWVEQYF. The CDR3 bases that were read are TGTGCCAGCAGCGACGGAGGACAGGGGTGGGTCGAG.

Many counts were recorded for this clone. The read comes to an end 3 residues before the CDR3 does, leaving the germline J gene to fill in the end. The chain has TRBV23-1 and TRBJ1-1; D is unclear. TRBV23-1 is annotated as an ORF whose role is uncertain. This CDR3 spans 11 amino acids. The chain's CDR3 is CASSQPRWAFF. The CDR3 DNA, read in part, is TGCGCCAGCAGTCAACCGCGCTGG.

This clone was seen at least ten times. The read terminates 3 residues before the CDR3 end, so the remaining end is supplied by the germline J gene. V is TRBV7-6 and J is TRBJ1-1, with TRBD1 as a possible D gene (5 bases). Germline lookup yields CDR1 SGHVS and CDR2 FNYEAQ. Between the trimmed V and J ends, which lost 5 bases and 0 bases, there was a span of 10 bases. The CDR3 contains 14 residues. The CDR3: CASSLTELNTEAFF. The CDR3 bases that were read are TGTGCCAGCAGCCTGACAGAATTGAACACTGAA.

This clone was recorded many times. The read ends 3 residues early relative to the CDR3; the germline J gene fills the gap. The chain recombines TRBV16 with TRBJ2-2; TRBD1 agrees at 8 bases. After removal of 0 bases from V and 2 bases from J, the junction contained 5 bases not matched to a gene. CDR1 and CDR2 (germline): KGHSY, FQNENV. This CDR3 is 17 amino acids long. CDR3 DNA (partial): TGTGCCAGCAGCCAATCTCTGACAGGGGCCAACACCGGGGAG. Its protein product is CASSQSLTGANTGE. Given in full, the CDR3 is CASSQSLTGANTGELFF. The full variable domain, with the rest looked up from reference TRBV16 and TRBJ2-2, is GEEVAQTPKHLVRGEGQKAKLYCAPIKGHSYVFWYQQVLKNEFKFLISFQNENVFDETGMPKERFSAKCLPNSPCSLEIQATKLEDSAVYFCASSQSLTGANTGELFFGEGSRLTVL.

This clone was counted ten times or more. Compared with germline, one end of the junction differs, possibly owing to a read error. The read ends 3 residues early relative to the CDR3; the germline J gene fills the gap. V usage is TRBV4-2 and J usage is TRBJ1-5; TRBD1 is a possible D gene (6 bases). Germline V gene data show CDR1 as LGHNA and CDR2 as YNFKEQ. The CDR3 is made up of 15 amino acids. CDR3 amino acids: CASSQDMGGREPQHF. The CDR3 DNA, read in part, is TGTGCCAGCAGTCAAGACATGGGGGGGCGGGAGCCC.

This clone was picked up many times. CDR3 DNA (partial): TGTGCCACCAGGGGGACTAGCAGCTCCTACGAG. Protein: CATRGTSSSYE. The whole CDR3 sequence is CATRGTSSSYEQYF. The V and J genes are TRBV10-3 and TRBJ2-7; TRBD2 aligns across 9 bases. The DNA ends 3 residues before the CDR3 does, and the rest of the CDR3 is filled in from the germline J gene. Per germline, CDR1 ENHRY and CDR2 SYGVKD. This CDR3 is 14 amino acids long. Unmatched junction bases numbered 7, after V lost 10 bases and J lost 0 bases.

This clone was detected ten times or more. CDR3 bases read: TGTGCCAGCGCGACAGGGGCGGGGGATGAG. It encodes CASATGAGDE. The whole CDR3 reads CASATGAGDEQFF. J is TRBJ2-1 and V is TRBV7-6, with D possibly TRBD1 on 8 matching bases. The observed sequence ends 3 residues before the CDR3 terminus, with the missing tail filled in from the germline J gene. The length of the CDR3 is 13 residues. Trimming pared 8 bases from V and 8 bases from J, leaving 16 bases between. Germline assignment: CDR1 SGHVS and CDR2 FNYEAQ.

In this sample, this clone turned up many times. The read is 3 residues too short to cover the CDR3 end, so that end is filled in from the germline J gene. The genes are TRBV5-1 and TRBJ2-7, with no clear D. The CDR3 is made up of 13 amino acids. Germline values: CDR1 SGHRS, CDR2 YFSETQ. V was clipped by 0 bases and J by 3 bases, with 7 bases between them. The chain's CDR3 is CASSLGALYEQYF. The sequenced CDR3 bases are TGCGCCAGCAGCTTGGGGGCCCTCTACGAG.

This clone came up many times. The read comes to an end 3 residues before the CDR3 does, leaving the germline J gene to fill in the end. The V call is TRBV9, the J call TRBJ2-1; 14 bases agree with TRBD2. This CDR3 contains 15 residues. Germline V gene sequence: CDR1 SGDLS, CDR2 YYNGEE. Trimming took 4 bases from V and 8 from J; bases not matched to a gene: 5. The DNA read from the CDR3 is TGTGCCAGCAGCCCGGGACTAGCGGGAGCCCATGAG. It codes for CASSPGLAGAHE. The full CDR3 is CASSPGLAGAHEQFF.